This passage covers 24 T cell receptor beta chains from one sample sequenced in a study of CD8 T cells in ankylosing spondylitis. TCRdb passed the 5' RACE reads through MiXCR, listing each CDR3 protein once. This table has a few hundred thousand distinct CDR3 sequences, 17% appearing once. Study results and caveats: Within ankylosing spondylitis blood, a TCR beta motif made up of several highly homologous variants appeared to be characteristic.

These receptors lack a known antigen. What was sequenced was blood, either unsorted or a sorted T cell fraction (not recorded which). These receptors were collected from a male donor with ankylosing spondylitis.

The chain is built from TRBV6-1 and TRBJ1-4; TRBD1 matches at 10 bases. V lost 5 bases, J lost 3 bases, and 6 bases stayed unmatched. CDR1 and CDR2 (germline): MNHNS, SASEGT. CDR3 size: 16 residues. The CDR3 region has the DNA TGTGCCAGCAGTCTGACAGGGGGCGCGTCTAATGAAAAACTGTTTTTT. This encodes CASSLTGGASNEKLFF.

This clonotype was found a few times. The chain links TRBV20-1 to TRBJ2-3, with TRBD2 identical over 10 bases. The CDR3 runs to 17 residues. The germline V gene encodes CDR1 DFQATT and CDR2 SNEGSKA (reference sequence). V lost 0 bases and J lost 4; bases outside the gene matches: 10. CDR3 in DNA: TGCAGTGCTAGAGATACCCAGCGGGAGGGCCCAGCAGATACGCAGTATTTT. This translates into CSARDTQREGPADTQYF.

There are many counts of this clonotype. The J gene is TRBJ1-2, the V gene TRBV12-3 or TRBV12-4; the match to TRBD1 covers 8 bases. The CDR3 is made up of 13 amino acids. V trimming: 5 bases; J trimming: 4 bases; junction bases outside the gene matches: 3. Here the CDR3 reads CASSHGQGYGYTF. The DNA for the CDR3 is TGTGCCAGCAGTCACGGACAGGGCTATGGCTACACCTTC.

The CDR3: CASTSLDWGYDTEAFF. The CDR3 region has the DNA TGTGCCAGCACGAGTCTAGATTGGGGCTACGACACTGAAGCTTTCTTT. The chain employs TRBV7-8 and TRBJ1-1; maybe TRBD1 (5 bases). This CDR3 contains 16 residues. The V gene lost 7 bases and the J gene lost 3 bases, with 21 bases spanning the gap. CDR1 and CDR2 from the germline V gene are SGHVS and FQNEAQ. The whole variable domain, filled in from reference TRBV7-8 and TRBJ1-1, reads GAGVSQSPRYKVAKRGQDVALRCDPISGHVSLFWYQQALGQGPEFLTYFQNEAQLDKSGLPSDRFFAERPEGSVSTLKIQRTQQEDSAVYLCASTSLDWGYDTEAFFGQGTRLTVV.

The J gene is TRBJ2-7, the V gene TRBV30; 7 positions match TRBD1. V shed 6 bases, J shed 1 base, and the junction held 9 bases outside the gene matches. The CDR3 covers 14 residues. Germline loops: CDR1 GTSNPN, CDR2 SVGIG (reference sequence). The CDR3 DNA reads TGTGCCTGTCCCCGGGACAGTCGTTCCTACGAGCAGTACTTC. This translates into CACPRDSRSYEQYF.

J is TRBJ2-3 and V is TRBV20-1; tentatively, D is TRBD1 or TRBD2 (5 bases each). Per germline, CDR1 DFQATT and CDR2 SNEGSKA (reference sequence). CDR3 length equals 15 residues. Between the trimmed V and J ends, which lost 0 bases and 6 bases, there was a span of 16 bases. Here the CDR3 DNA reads TGCAGTGCTAGAGATTTAACTAGGAAGGGGGATACGCAGTATTTT. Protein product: CSARDLTRKGDTQYF.

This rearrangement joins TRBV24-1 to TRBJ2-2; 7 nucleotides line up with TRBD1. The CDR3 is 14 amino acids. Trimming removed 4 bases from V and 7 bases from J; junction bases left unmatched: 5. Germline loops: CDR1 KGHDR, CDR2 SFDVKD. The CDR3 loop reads CATSERTGGGELFF. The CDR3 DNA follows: TGTGCCACCAGTGAACGGACAGGTGGCGGGGAGCTGTTTTTT.

The CDR3 here is CASSESIRTSGTGELFF. CDR3 in DNA: TGTGCCAGCAGTGAATCTATCCGGACTAGCGGGACCGGGGAGCTGTTTTTT. The chain has TRBV25-1 and TRBJ2-2, with 11 bases aligning to TRBD2. The CDR3 consists of 17 residues. J was trimmed by 5 bases and V by 1 base; bases with no gene match: 6. From germline, CDR1 is MGHDK and CDR2 SYGVNS.

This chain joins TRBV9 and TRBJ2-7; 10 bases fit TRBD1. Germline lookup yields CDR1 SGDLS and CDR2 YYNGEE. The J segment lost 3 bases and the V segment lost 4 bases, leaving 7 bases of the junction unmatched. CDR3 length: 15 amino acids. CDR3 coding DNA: TGTGCCAGCAGCACCGGGACAGGGGAGATCTACGAGCAGTACTTC. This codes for CASSTGTGEIYEQYF.

The CDR3 loop is CASSFWSWEQFF. The CDR3 nucleotides read TGTGCCAGCAGCTTCTGGTCTTGGGAGCAGTTCTTC. This chain links TRBV7-2 with TRBJ2-1, with D unresolved. Germline lookup yields CDR1 SGHTA and CDR2 FQGNSA. Deletions cut 3 bases from V and 10 bases from J, with 10 bases between. The CDR3 extends over 12 amino acids.

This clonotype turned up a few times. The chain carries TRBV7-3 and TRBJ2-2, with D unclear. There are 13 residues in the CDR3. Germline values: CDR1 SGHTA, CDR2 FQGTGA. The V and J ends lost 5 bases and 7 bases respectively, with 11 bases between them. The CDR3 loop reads CASSVGLFGELFF. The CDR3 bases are TGTGCCAGCAGCGTAGGTCTTTTCGGGGAGCTGTTTTTT.

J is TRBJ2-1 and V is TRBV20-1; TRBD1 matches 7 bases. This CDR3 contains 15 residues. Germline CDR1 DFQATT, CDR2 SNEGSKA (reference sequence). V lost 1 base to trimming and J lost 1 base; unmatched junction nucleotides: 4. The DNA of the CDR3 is TGCAGTGCTAGAGCGACAGGGAAGTCCTACAATGAGCAGTTCTTC. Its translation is CSARATGKSYNEQFF.

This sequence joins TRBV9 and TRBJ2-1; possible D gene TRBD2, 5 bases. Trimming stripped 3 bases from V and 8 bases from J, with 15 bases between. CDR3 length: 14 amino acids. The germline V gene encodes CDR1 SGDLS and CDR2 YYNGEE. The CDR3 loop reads CASSAGTVGDEQFF. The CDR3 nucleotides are TGTGCCAGCAGCGCGGGAACGGTCGGGGATGAGCAGTTCTTC.

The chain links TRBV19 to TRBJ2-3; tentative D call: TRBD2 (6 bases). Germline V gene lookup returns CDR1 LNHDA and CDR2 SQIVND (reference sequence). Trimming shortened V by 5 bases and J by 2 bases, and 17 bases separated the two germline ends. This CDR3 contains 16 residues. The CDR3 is CASSLSTSYITDTQYF. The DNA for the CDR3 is TGTGCCAGTAGTCTCTCGACTAGTTATATCACAGATACGCAGTATTTT.

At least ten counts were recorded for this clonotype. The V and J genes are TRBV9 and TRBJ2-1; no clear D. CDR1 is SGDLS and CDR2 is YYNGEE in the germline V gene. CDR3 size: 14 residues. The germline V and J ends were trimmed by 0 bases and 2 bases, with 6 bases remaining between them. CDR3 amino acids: CASSVAQAYNEQFF. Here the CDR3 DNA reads TGTGCCAGCAGCGTAGCTCAGGCCTACAATGAGCAGTTCTTC. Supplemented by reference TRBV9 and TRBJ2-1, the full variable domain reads DSGVTQTPKHLITATGQRVTLRCSPRSGDLSVYWYQQSLDQGLQFLIQYYNGEERAKGNILERFSAQQFPDLHSELNLSSLELGDSALYFCASSVAQAYNEQFFGPGTRLTVL.

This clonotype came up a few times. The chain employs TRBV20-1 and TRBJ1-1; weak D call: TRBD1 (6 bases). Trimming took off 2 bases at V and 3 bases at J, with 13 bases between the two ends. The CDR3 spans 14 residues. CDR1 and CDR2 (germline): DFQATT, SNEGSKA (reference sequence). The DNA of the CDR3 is TGCAGTGCTAGATCGGGCAGGGGATACACTGAAGCTTTCTTT. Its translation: CSARSGRGYTEAFF.

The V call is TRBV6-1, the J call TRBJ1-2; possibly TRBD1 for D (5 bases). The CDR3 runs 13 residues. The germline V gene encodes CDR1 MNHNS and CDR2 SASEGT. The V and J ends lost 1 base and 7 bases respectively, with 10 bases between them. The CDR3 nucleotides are TGTGCCAGCAGTGAAGAGGGGTTATCTGGCTACACCTTC. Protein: CASSEEGLSGYTF.

DNA of the CDR3: TGTGCCAGCAGGCGGGGGGGTAGCACAGATACGCAGTATTTT. Encoded protein: CASRRGGSTDTQYF. The chain links TRBV6-1 to TRBJ2-3; 9 bases map to TRBD2. CDR1 is MNHNS and CDR2 is SASEGT in the germline V gene. V trimming: 6 bases; J trimming: 0 bases; junction bases outside the gene matches: 1. The CDR3 is 14 residues long.

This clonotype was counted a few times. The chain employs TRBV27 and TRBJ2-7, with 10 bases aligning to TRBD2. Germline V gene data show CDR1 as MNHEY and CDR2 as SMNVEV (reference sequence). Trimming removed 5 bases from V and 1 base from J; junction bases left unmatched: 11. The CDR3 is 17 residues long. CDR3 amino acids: CASSPQPGLAYSYEQYF. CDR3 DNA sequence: TGTGCCAGCAGTCCCCAACCGGGACTAGCGTATTCCTACGAGCAGTACTTC.

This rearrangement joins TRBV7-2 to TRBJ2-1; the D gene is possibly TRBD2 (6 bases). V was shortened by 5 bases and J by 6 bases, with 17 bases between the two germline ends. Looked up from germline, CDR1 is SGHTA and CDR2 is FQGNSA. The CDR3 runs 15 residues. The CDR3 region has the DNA TGTGCCAGCAGCACGGGAGTAGGCGCCTTCAATGAGCAGTTCTTC. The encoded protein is CASSTGVGAFNEQFF.

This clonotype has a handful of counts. In nucleotides, the CDR3 is TGTGCCAGCAGCGACCGGGACCACCAAGAGACCCAGTACTTC. This translates into CASSDRDHQETQYF. The chain is built from TRBV9 and TRBJ2-5; D might be TRBD1 or TRBD2, each matching 5 bases. The CDR3 is 14 amino acids. The V gene lost 3 bases and the J gene lost 0 bases, with 9 bases spanning the gap. Germline loops: CDR1 SGDLS, CDR2 YYNGEE.

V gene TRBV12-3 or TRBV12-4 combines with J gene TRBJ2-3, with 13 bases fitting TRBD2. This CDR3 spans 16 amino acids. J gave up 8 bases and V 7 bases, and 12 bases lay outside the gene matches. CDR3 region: CASTPPGLAGMGTQYF. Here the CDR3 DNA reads TGTGCCAGCACCCCCCCGGGACTAGCGGGAATGGGTACGCAGTATTTT.

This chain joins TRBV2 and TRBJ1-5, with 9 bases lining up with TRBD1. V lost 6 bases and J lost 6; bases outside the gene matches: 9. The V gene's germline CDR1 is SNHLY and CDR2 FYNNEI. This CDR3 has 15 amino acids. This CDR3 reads CASRGQGGGVQPQHF. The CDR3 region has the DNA TGTGCCAGCAGGGGACAGGGCGGCGGAGTTCAGCCCCAGCATTTT.

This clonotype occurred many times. The CDR3 loop reads CASSQDPPGASGNTIYF. The CDR3 DNA reads as TGCGCCAGCAGCCAAGATCCCCCGGGGGCTTCTGGAAACACCATATATTTT. The chain couples TRBV4-1 to TRBJ1-3, with D perhaps TRBD1 (6 bases). Germline values: CDR1 MGHRA, CDR2 YSYEKL. The V end was cut by 0 bases, the J end by 1 base, with 13 bases between. CDR3 length equals 17 residues.